This TCR beta chain stems from a study of cytomegalovirus exposure and HLA in healthy donors. The wider study: The study's early data release held some 85 million unique TCRs from HLA-typed donors. Broader study findings: Rarity characterized most TCR sequences, yet some public TCRs appeared in many donors. Because they were indistinguishable, some V segments, including TRBV6-2 and TRBV6-3, were excluded. Among the sequence variants, a highly shared cluster was likely an artifact of sequencing.

As regards this clone: Its antigen is still unknown.

From germline, CDR1 is SEHNR and CDR2 FQNEAQ (reference sequence). Unmatched junction bases numbered 10, after V lost 2 bases and J lost 3 bases. This CDR3 region has 16 residues. In the PCR, 60 Vbeta and 13 Jbeta primers were used. Data came from immunoSEQ multiplex PCR; TCRdb stores just in-frame clones and leaves some out. The sample holds 150,000 to 200,000 clones; over 70% are singletons and the top ten take 2.2%. The source material was PBMCs. The source of this sequence is a woman under 40 in good health and CMV-seronegative. The V and J genes are TRBV7-9 and TRBJ2-7; 7 bases agree with TRBD1. For the CDR3, the DNA is TGTGCCAGCAGCTTACAGGGGGTAGGAGCCAACTACGAGCAGTACTTC. Translating gives CASSLQGVGANYEQYF. The full variable domain, with the rest looked up from reference TRBV7-9 and TRBJ2-7, is DTGVSQNPRHKITKRGQNVTFRCDPISEHNRLYWYRQTLGQGPEFLTYFQNEAQLEKSRLLSDRFSAERPKGSFSTLEIQRTEQGDSAMYLCASSLQGVGANYEQYFGPGTRLTVT.